The source of this T cell receptor beta chain is a study of T cell clusters in autoimmune cytopenias. Study background: Per sample, median TRB depth was 51,575 reads, yielding a median 2,350 distinct clonotypes. Study results and caveats: A dominant lymphoma-associated repertoire apparently masked the cluster-lack signature in secondary cytopenia versus chronic lymphocytic leukemia. TRB repertoire shifts in secondary cytopenia and chronic lymphocytic leukemia mostly reflected lymphoma, not autoimmunity. Primary autoimmune cytopenia patients seemingly lacked the physiological T cell clusters found in healthy donors.

Multiplex touch-down PCR amplified TRB using TRB-A and TRB-B pools in one tube. With the multiplex PCR reads reprocessed, TCRdb shows one record per CDR3 protein and no DNA. This table lists just over 3,500 distinct CDR3 sequences. Germline values: CDR1 MNHEY, CDR2 SMNVEV (reference sequence). The CDR3 has 15 residues. TRB was amplified from around 250 ng of peripheral blood genomic DNA per sample. This clonotype is medium-sized by frequency. Its antigen remains unknown. This receptor was identified in a human donor with an autoimmune cytopenia or autoimmune hepatitis (not recorded which). Specimen: peripheral blood. The rearrangement links TRBV27 to TRBJ2-7; no DNA is available, so the TRBD1 call from TCRdb remains unchecked. CDR3 sequence: CASSLTRQGHDEQYF.